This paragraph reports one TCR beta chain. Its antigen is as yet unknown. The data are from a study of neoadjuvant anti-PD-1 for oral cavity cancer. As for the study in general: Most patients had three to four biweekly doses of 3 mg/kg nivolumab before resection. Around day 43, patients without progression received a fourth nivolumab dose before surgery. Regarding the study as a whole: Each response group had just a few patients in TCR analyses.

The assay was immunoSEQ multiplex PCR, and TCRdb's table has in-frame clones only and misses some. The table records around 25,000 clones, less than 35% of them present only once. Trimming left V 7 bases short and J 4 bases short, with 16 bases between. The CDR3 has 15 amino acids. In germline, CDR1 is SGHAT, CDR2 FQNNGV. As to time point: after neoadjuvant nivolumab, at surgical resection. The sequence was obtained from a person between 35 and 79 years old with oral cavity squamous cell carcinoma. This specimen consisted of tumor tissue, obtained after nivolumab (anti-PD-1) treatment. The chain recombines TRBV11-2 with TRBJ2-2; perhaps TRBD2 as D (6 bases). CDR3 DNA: TGTGCCAGCATCCTGGGTGGGGGGTTCACCGGGGAGCTGTTTTTT. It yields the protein CASILGGGFTGELFF.